The clone carrying this T cell receptor beta chain was counted only a few times. Its antigen is not identified. The ends lost 6 bases at V and 4 bases at J; junction bases unmatched: 12. Germline CDR1 reads DFQATT; CDR2 reads SNEGSKA (reference sequence). The length of the CDR3 is 15 residues. This sample is drawn from a study of T-cell memory formation after mild COVID-19. Overall study context: TCR clusters largely stayed donor specific. Whole-study findings and limits: Clones shrinking from day 15 to 85 showed even CD4/CD8 mixes; later expanders tilted CD4+. Memory from before infection featured some responding clones, which suggests cross-reactive memory joined.

MiXCR was run by TCRdb on the 5' RACE reads, yielding one entry per CDR3 protein. Of under 550,000 distinct CDR3 sequences in the sample, under 20% are singletons; the top ten hold about 22%. The receptor's source is a man younger than 35 who had mild COVID-19 (a few samples of this study predate the infection). Cell type and time point are not known. The sequencing sample was made of PBMCs or a T cell subset sorted from them (not recorded which). The V call is TRBV20-1, the J call TRBJ1-2, with TRBD1 matching over 9 bases. The DNA for the CDR3 is TGCAGTGCAACCCCGGGACAGGGAGAGGTCTATGGCTACACCTTC. Amino acid sequence: CSATPGQGEVYGYTF.